This T cell receptor beta chain was captured in a study of T cell responses to AZD1222 COVID-19 vaccine. Data came from immunoSEQ multiplex PCR; TCRdb stores just in-frame clones and leaves some out. Of 110,000 to 150,000 clones detected, about 93% appear once; the ten largest clones hold around 5%. This clone was seen a few times. The V gene lost 5 bases and the J gene lost 2 bases, with 13 bases spanning the gap. Germline V gives CDR1 SGHAT, CDR2 FQNNGV. The CDR3 runs 14 residues. The sample here was peripheral blood, taken on day 0 of AZD1222 vaccination. The clonotype was recovered from an adult in good health. V gene TRBV11-2 combines with J gene TRBJ2-7, with a weak D call TRBD1 (5 bases). The CDR3 loop reads CASSAIQVAYEQYF. The CDR3 DNA reads TGTGCCAGCAGCGCGATACAGGTAGCCTACGAGCAGTACTTC.